Below, 23 T cell receptor beta chains from the same sample are listed, as sequenced in a study of CD8 T cells in ankylosing spondylitis. TCRdb re-called the 5' RACE reads through MiXCR, storing one row per CDR3 protein. The sample has 150,000 to 200,000 distinct CDR3 sequences, roughly 13% seen once; the top ten hold approximately 11%. Specimen: blood, either unsorted or a sorted T cell fraction (not recorded which). These receptors all come from a female donor with ankylosing spondylitis or in good health (not recorded which).

This clonotype was counted ten times or more. V usage is TRBV20-1 and J usage is TRBJ2-1; unclear D gene. This CDR3 is built from 11 residues. In germline, CDR1 is DFQATT, CDR2 SNEGSKA (reference sequence). Trimming took off 0 bases at V and 7 bases at J, with 4 bases between the two ends. CDR3 sequence (DNA): TGCAGTGCTAGAGACCGAAATGAGCAGTTCTTC. The encoded protein is CSARDRNEQFF.

This clonotype was counted at least ten times. The chain combines TRBV20-1 with TRBJ1-5; TRBD1 is a possible D gene (5 bases). V lost 2 bases and J 4 bases, leaving 15 bases between the germline ends. This CDR3 has 15 residues. Germline V gives CDR1 DFQATT, CDR2 SNEGSKA (reference sequence). The CDR3 loop reads CSARPPGRPNQPQHF. Written as DNA, the CDR3 is TGCAGTGCTAGACCACCGGGGCGCCCGAATCAGCCCCAGCATTTT.

The CDR3 DNA sequence: TGTGCCAGCAGTTACTTATCTGGGAGGGGGCTTTCCGAGCAGTACTTC. Translated: CASSYLSGRGLSEQYF. The gene calls are TRBV6-5 and TRBJ2-7; D might be TRBD1 or TRBD2, each matching 7 bases. Trimming removed 1 base from V and 6 bases from J, with 19 bases in between. This CDR3 has 16 residues. Per germline, CDR1 MNHEY and CDR2 SVGAGI.

This clonotype has just a few counts. The V gene is TRBV5-5, the J gene TRBJ1-1, with TRBD1 as a possible D gene (5 bases). The ends were cut back, 5 bases at V and 11 bases at J, with 19 bases in the middle. Germline V gene data show CDR1 as SGHKS and CDR2 as YYEKEE (reference sequence). This CDR3 comprises 13 residues. The CDR3 nucleotides are TGTGCCAGCAGTTTGACCGGGACCGTTTCGGCTTTCTTT. Translating it yields CASSLTGTVSAFF.

This chain connects TRBV11-2 to TRBJ2-7; perhaps TRBD1 as D (5 bases). Trimming removed 1 base from V and 7 bases from J, with 26 bases in between. The CDR3 consists of 18 residues. CDR1 is SGHAT and CDR2 is FQNNGV in the germline V gene. This chain's CDR3 is CASSLVLTRTTDLFEQYF. The DNA for the CDR3 is TGTGCCAGCAGCTTAGTTCTGACCAGAACGACAGACCTTTTTGAGCAGTACTTC.

This clonotype was recorded at least ten times. The rearrangement uses TRBV6-1 and TRBJ1-1; possible D gene TRBD1, 6 bases. Trimming removed 9 bases from V and 5 bases from J, with 13 bases in between. Germline values: CDR1 MNHNS, CDR2 SASEGT. The CDR3 has 12 residues. The CDR3: CASTRGRTEAFF. Here the CDR3 DNA reads TGTGCCAGTACCAGGGGTAGGACTGAAGCTTTCTTT.

The chain employs TRBV5-5 and TRBJ2-1; possibly TRBD2 for D (6 bases). The CDR3 runs 15 residues. Between the trimmed V and J ends, which lost 8 bases and 2 bases, there was a span of 17 bases. CDR1 is SGHKS and CDR2 is YYEKEE in the germline V gene (reference sequence). CDR3 nucleotide sequence: TGTGCCAGTCTCCCTTTTGCGGGGCCCTACAATGAGCAGTTCTTC. Residues: CASLPFAGPYNEQFF.

This clonotype was observed at least ten times. The genes are TRBV3-1 and TRBJ1-1; TRBD1 might be the D (5 bases). The CDR3 runs 17 residues. Trimming stripped 3 bases from V and 1 base from J, with 18 bases between. CDR1 LGHDT and CDR2 YNNKEL come from the germline V gene (reference sequence). CDR3 DNA: TGTGCCAGCAGCCAGAGCGGTATCCTCAGGGAGAACACTGAAGCTTTCTTT. It encodes CASSQSGILRENTEAFF.

This clonotype was detected many times. The chain carries TRBV10-2 and TRBJ2-1; TRBD1 might be the D (6 bases). CDR3 size: 15 residues. V lost 6 bases and J lost 4, with 16 bases in between. The germline V gene encodes CDR1 WSHSY and CDR2 SAAADI. The CDR3 is CASRGAGSSYNEQFF. The DNA of the CDR3 is TGCGCCAGCAGGGGGGCGGGTTCCTCTTACAATGAGCAGTTCTTC.

V and J are TRBV20-1 and TRBJ2-5; D unresolved. Trimming removed 0 bases from V and 6 bases from J, with 14 bases in between. This CDR3 comprises 14 residues. Germline CDR1 and CDR2: DFQATT and SNEGSKA (reference sequence). The CDR3 spells CSARDVPSRKTQYF. As DNA, the CDR3 is TGCAGTGCTAGAGATGTGCCTAGTAGGAAGACCCAGTACTTC.

J is TRBJ2-7 and V is TRBV7-2; D is possibly TRBD2 (5 bases). The germline gives CDR1 SGHTA, CDR2 FQGNSA. V was cut by 5 bases and J by 5 bases, with 25 bases left in between. The CDR3 sequence is 17 residues long. CDR3 residues: CASSPAVPLQLGDEQYF. The CDR3 nucleotides are TGTGCCAGCAGCCCTGCAGTCCCCCTGCAGTTGGGAGACGAGCAGTACTTC.

This clonotype was seen only a few times. A junction boundary mismatches the germline segment, possibly from a read error. The V call is TRBV7-7, the J call TRBJ2-3; D perhaps matches TRBD2 (6 bases). The CDR3 consists of 20 residues. Germline V gene data show CDR1 as SSHAT and CDR2 as FNYEAQ (reference sequence). CDR3 amino acids: CASSFNPRGGAQASTDTQYF. DNA for the CDR3: TGTGCTAGCAGCTTTAACCCAAGAGGCGGGGCCCAGGCTAGCACAGATACGCAGTATTTT.

The chain recombines TRBV10-3 with TRBJ2-1; TRBD2 aligns across 15 bases. From germline, CDR1 is ENHRY and CDR2 SYGVKD. The CDR3 runs 14 residues. Trimming at V came to 10 bases and at J to 9 bases, leaving 7 bases not matched to a gene. The CDR3 coding sequence is TGTGCCACGGGACTAGCGGGAGGCAAGGGTGAGCAGTTCTTC. Its protein is CATGLAGGKGEQFF.

There are a few counts of this clonotype. The chain is built from TRBV6-5 and TRBJ2-1; no clear D gene. Germline V lookup: CDR1 MNHEY, CDR2 SVGAGI. The CDR3 covers 16 residues. Trimming cost V 0 bases and J 1 base, with 10 bases left between them. CDR3 region: CASSYSRAGSYNEQFF. In DNA, the CDR3 is TGTGCCAGCAGTTACTCTAGGGCCGGATCCTACAATGAGCAGTTCTTC.

In this sample, this clonotype turned up many times. This rearrangement joins TRBV12-3 or TRBV12-4 to TRBJ2-1; 10 nucleotides line up with TRBD2. J was trimmed by 9 bases and V by 5 bases; bases with no gene match: 10. The CDR3 runs 15 residues. For the CDR3, the DNA is TGTGCCAGCAGTGGGGGCCTAGCGGGAGACTTTGAGCAGTTCTTC. Its translation: CASSGGLAGDFEQFF.

Ten or more counts support this clonotype. The V gene is TRBV28, the J gene TRBJ2-5, with D tentatively TRBD1 or TRBD2 (6 bases each). Per the germline V gene, CDR1 is MDHEN and CDR2 is SYDVKM. The CDR3 consists of 13 residues. Trimming stripped 6 bases from V and 5 bases from J, with 13 bases between. For the CDR3, the DNA is TGTGCCAGCAGCCCAACAGGGAGGGAGACCCAGTACTTC. This gives the protein CASSPTGRETQYF.

The genes are TRBV9 and TRBJ1-2; a possible D gene is TRBD1 (6 bases). Trimming shortened V by 2 bases and J by 7 bases, and 12 bases separated the two germline ends. This CDR3 region has 13 residues. CDR1 and CDR2 from the germline V gene are SGDLS and YYNGEE. CDR3 coding DNA: TGTGCCAGCAGCGTCGGGGGGCCGCTTGGCTACACCTTC. Encoded protein: CASSVGGPLGYTF. Supplemented by reference TRBV9 and TRBJ1-2, the full variable domain reads DSGVTQTPKHLITATGQRVTLRCSPRSGDLSVYWYQQSLDQGLQFLIQYYNGEERAKGNILERFSAQQFPDLHSELNLSSLELGDSALYFCASSVGGPLGYTFGSGTRLTVV.

This clonotype was seen ten or more times. The chain carries TRBV11-2 and TRBJ2-1; TRBD2 is a possible D gene (6 bases). In germline, CDR1 is SGHAT, CDR2 FQNNGV. The CDR3 spans 13 residues. Trimming took off 8 bases at V and 0 bases at J, with 8 bases between the two ends. The CDR3 nucleotides read TGTGCCAGCCGGACTATCTCCTACAATGAGCAGTTCTTC. This translates into CASRTISYNEQFF.

At least ten counts were recorded for this clonotype. The V call is TRBV7-8, the J call TRBJ2-5; D might be TRBD1 (5 bases). This CDR3 is built from 13 residues. Germline CDR1 is SGHVS and CDR2 is FQNEAQ. The germline V and J ends were trimmed by 5 bases and 2 bases, with 9 bases remaining between them. CDR3 in DNA: TGTGCCAGCAGCATAGACAGTCAAGAGACCCAGTACTTC. This encodes CASSIDSQETQYF. Combining the CDR3 with reference TRBV7-8 and TRBJ2-5 gives the whole variable domain GAGVSQSPRYKVAKRGQDVALRCDPISGHVSLFWYQQALGQGPEFLTYFQNEAQLDKSGLPSDRFFAERPEGSVSTLKIQRTQQEDSAVYLCASSIDSQETQYFGPGTRLLVL.

The chain recombines TRBV5-6 with TRBJ1-4; no reliable D call. This CDR3 contains 13 residues. Trimming removed 5 bases at V and 2 bases at J, with 7 bases between. Germline V gene data show CDR1 as SGHDT and CDR2 as YYEEEE. CDR3 amino acids: CASSRTTNEKLFF. For the CDR3, the DNA is TGTGCCAGCAGTCGTACGACTAATGAAAAACTGTTTTTT. Full variable domain (rest looked up from reference TRBV5-6 and TRBJ1-4): DAGVTQSPTHLIKTRGQQVTLRCSPKSGHDTVSWYQQALGQGPQFIFQYYEEEERQRGNFPDRFSGHQFPNYSSELNVNALLLGDSALYLCASSRTTNEKLFFGSGTQLSVL.

This clonotype was seen a handful of times. The chain carries TRBV4-1 and TRBJ2-7; possibly TRBD1 for D (6 bases). CDR3 length equals 15 residues. Trimming took 0 bases from V and 2 from J, leaving 11 bases between them. Germline V lookup: CDR1 MGHRA, CDR2 YSYEKL. This chain's CDR3 is CASSQENRDTYEQYF. CDR3 DNA sequence: TGCGCCAGCAGCCAAGAGAACAGGGACACCTACGAGCAGTACTTC.

This clonotype was detected many times. This chain links TRBV29-1 with TRBJ2-5, with 11 bases lining up with TRBD2. Trimming cost V 5 bases and J 2 bases; bases outside gene matches: 7. CDR3 size: 15 residues. Germline V gene data show CDR1 as SQVTM and CDR2 as ANQGSEA. Here the CDR3 DNA reads TGCAGCGTTCAAACTAGCGGGAGAGATCAAGAGACCCAGTACTTC. This gives the protein CSVQTSGRDQETQYF.

The gene calls are TRBV7-9 and TRBJ2-5; D remains unclear. V was trimmed by 5 bases and J by 7 bases, leaving 11 bases between them. CDR3 length: 12 residues. Germline lookup yields CDR1 SEHNR and CDR2 FQNEAQ (reference sequence). Here the CDR3 reads CASSPEPWTQYF. The CDR3 DNA is TGTGCCAGCAGCCCCGAACCGTGGACCCAGTACTTC. Full variable domain (missing parts from reference TRBV7-9 and TRBJ2-5): DTGVSQNPRHKITKRGQNVTFRCDPISEHNRLYWYRQTLGQGPEFLTYFQNEAQLEKSRLLSDRFSAERPKGSFSTLEIQRTEQGDSAMYLCASSPEPWTQYFGPGTRLLVL.